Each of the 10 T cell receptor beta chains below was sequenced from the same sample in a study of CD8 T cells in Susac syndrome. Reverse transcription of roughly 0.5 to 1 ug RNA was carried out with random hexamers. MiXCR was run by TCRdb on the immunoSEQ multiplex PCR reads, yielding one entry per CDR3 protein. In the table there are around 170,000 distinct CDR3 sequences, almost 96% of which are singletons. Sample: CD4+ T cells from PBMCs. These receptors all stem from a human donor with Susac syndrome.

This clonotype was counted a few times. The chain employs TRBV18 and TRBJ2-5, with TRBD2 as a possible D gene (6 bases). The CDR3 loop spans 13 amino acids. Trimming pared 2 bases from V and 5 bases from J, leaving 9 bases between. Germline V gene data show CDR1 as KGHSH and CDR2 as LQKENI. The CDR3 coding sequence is TGTGCCAGCTCACCAGGGCTAGCGGAGACCCAGTACTTC. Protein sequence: CASSPGLAETQYF.

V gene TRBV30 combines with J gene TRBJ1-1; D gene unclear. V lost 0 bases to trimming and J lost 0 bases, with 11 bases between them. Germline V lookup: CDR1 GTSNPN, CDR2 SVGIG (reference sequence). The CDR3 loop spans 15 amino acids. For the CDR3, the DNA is TGTGCCTGGAGTGTCGGGTGGAGACTGAACACTGAAGCTTTCTTT. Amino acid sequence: CAWSVGWRLNTEAFF.

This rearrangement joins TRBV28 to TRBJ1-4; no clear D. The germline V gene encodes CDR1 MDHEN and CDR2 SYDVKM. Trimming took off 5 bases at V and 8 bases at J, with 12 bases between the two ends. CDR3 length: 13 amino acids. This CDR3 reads CASSLLHQEKLFF. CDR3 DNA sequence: TGTGCCAGCAGTCTCCTCCATCAAGAAAAACTGTTTTTT.

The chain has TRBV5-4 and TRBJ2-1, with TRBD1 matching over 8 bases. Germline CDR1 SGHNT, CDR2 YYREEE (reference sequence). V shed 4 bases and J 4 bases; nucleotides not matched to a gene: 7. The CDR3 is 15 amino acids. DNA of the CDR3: TGTGCCAGCAGCCTGGGACAGGACGTGTACAATGAGCAGTTCTTC. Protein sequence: CASSLGQDVYNEQFF.

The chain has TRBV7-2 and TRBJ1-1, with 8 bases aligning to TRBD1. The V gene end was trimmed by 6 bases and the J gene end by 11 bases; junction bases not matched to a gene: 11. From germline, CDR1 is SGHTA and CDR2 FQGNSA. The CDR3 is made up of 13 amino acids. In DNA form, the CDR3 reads TGTGCCAGCAGACTCGCAGGACAGGGTTTCGCTTTCTTT. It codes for CASRLAGQGFAFF.

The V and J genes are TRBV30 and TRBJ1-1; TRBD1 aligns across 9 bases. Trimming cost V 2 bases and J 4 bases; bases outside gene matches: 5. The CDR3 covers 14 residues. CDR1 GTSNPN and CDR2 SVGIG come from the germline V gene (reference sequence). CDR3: CAWSRQGGPTEAFF. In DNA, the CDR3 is TGTGCCTGGAGTCGACAGGGGGGGCCCACTGAAGCTTTCTTT.

This CDR3 is CASRLGQAGETQYF. The DNA for the CDR3 is TGTGCCAGCAGACTTGGACAAGCGGGGGAGACCCAGTACTTC. V usage is TRBV28 and J usage is TRBJ2-5; 7 bases agree with TRBD2. The CDR3 runs 14 residues. Germline CDR1 is MDHEN and CDR2 is SYDVKM. Losses at the gene ends were 6 bases for V and 5 bases for J; bases not matched to a gene: 9.

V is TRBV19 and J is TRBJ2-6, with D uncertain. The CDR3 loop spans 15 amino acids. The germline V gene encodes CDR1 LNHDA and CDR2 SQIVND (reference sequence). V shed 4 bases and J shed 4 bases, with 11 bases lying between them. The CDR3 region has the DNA TGTGCCAGTAGTAATGGACGCTCGGGGGCCAACGTCCTGACTTTC. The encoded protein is CASSNGRSGANVLTF.

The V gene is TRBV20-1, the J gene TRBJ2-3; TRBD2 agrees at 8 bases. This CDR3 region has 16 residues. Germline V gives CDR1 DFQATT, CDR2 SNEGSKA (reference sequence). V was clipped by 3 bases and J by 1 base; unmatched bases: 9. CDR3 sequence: CSARALSAGGTDTQYF. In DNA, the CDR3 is TGCAGTGCTAGGGCCCTTTCAGCGGGGGGCACAGATACGCAGTATTTT.

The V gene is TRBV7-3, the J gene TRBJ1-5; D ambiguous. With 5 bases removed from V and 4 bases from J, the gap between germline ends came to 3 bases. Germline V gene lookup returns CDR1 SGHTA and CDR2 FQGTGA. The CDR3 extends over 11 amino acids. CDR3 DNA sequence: TGTGCCAGCAGCGTTAATCAGCCCCAGCATTTT. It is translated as CASSVNQPQHF.